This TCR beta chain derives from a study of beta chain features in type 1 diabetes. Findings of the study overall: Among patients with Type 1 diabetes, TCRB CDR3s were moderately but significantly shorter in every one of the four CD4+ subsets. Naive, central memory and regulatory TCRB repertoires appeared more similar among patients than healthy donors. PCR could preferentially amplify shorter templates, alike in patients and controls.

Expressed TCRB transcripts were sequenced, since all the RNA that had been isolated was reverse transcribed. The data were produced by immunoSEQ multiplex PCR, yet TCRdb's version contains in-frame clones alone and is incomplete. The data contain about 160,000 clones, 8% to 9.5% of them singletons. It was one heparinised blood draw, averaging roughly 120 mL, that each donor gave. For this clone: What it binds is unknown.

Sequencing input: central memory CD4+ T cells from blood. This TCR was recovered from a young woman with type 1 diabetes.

CDR3 bases: TGTGCCAGCTCACTGTCTACAGGGTACGATGAGCAGTTCTTC. It is translated as CASSLSTGYDEQFF. V usage is TRBV18 and J usage is TRBJ2-1, with a weak D call TRBD1 (6 bases). In germline, CDR1 is KGHSH, CDR2 LQKENI. The CDR3 extends over 14 amino acids. V was clipped by 4 bases and J by 8 bases, with 15 bases between them.